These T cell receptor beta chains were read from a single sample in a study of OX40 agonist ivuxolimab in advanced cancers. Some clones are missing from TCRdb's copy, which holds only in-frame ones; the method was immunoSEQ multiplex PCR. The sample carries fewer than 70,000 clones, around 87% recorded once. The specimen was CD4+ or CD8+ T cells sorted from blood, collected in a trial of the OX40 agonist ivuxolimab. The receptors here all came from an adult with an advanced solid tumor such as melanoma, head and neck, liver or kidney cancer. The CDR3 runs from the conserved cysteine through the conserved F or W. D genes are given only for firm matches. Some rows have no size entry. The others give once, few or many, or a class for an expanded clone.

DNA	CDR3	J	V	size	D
TGTGCCAGTAGTCCCCGTCCCGGGACTGGTTCGGGGCAGTACTTC	CASSPRPGTGSGQYF	TRBJ2-7	TRBV19	NA	NA
TGCGCCAGCAGCTTTGACGGCACAGATACGCAGTATTTT	CASSFDGTDTQYF	TRBJ2-3	TRBV5-1	NA	NA
TGTGCCAGCAGACTTGGGACAGGGGATATCGACACTGAAGCTTTCTTT	CASRLGTGDIDTEAFF	TRBJ1-1	TRBV27	few	TRBD1
TGTGCCAGCTCCCGGGCAAGGGACACTGAAGCTTTCTTT	CASSRARDTEAFF	TRBJ1-1	TRBV6-1	NA	NA
TGTGCCAGCAGCTTAGCCCGGGGGGGACAGGGCAGCGACGAGCAGTACTTC	CASSLARGGQGSDEQYF	TRBJ2-7	TRBV7-8	NA	NA
TGTGCCAGCAGTTCCCGGGACAGCTCAGGCTACACCTTC	CASSSRDSSGYTF	TRBJ1-2	TRBV6-6	NA	TRBD1
TGTGCCAGCAGCTTGTTGGGAAGCAATCAGCCCCAGCATTTT	CASSLLGSNQPQHF	TRBJ1-5	TRBV7-9	NA	NA
TGTGCCAGCAGCTCCGGGACTGGCGGGGACTACGAGCAGTACTTC	CASSSGTGGDYEQYF	TRBJ2-7	TRBV5-4	NA	NA
TGTGCCAGTAGTATAGGGAGATTGGAGAACACTGAAGCTTTCTTT	CASSIGRLENTEAFF	TRBJ1-1	TRBV19	NA	NA
TGTGCCAGCTCACCAAGTCAGGCCACTGAAGCTTTCTTT	CASSPSQATEAFF	TRBJ1-1	TRBV18	NA	NA
TGTGCTAGTTCACAAGCCTTCAGCCTACTAAACACTGAAGCTTTCTTT	CASSQAFSLLNTEAFF	TRBJ1-1	TRBV12-5	NA	NA
TGTGCCAGTAGTTTCAGTCTTAACACAGATACGCAGTATTTT	CASSFSLNTDTQYF	TRBJ2-3	TRBV19	NA	NA
TGTGCCAGCAGCTCCCGGGGACGTACATACCAAGAGACCCAGTACTTC	CASSSRGRTYQETQYF	TRBJ2-5	TRBV28	NA	NA
TGTGCCAGCTCACTGGGAAACACCATATATTTT	CASSLGNTIYF	TRBJ1-3	TRBV6-6	NA	NA
TGCAGCGTTGAAGGTGCCCCGGGACAGCAACAAGAGACCCAGTACTTC	CSVEGAPGQQQETQYF	TRBJ2-5	TRBV29-1	NA	TRBD1
TGTGCCAGTAGTATCTGGGGGGACAGGGCCTTCGGCACTGAAGCTTTCTTT	CASSIWGDRAFGTEAFF	TRBJ1-1	TRBV19	NA	TRBD1
TGTGCCAGCAGCTTAGGGACAGCCTCCCGAGATACGCAGTATTTT	CASSLGTASRDTQYF	TRBJ2-3	TRBV11-3	NA	NA
TGTGCCAGCAGCCGAGCGGGGAGCTATACGCAGTATTTT	CASSRAGSYTQYF	TRBJ2-3	TRBV7-9	NA	TRBD2
TGCAGTGCTAGAGTAGGGGACGAGCAGTACTTC	CSARVGDEQYF	TRBJ2-7	TRBV20-1	NA	NA
TGCAGTGCGGAGAGTTCCGAGACCCAGTACTTC	CSAESSETQYF	TRBJ2-5	TRBV20-1	NA	NA
TGTGCCAGCAGCCCTACGGAGGGTGTAGGGTACAATGAGCAGTTCTTC	CASSPTEGVGYNEQFF	TRBJ2-1	TRBV9	NA	NA
TGTGCCAGCAGCTTAGGCGGCGCGAGCTCCTACGAGCAGTACTTC	CASSLGGASSYEQYF	TRBJ2-7	TRBV7-9	NA	NA
TGCAGCGTTGATCTCATGGGCCGGGGGATCAATGAGCAGTTCTTC	CSVDLMGRGINEQFF	TRBJ2-1	TRBV29-1	NA	NA
TGCGCCAGCAGCCGGGGACAGGGTTGGGCCGGGGAGCTGTTTTTT	CASSRGQGWAGELFF	TRBJ2-2	TRBV5-1	NA	TRBD1
TGTGCCAGCAGCTTGGGCCTAGCGGCAGAGACCCAGTACTTC	CASSLGLAAETQYF	TRBJ2-5	TRBV5-6	NA	TRBD2
TGTGCCAGCCGTCGTGGCAGGGAGAAAGCTAATGAAAAACTGTTTTTT	CASRRGREKANEKLFF	TRBJ1-4	TRBV27	NA	NA
TGCGCCAGCAGCTCGCGGATGCCGGGACGCAAAAGCTCCTACGAGCAGTACTTC	CASSSRMPGRKSSYEQYF	TRBJ2-7	TRBV5-1	NA	NA
TGTGCCAGCTCACCACCGCTCGGCTACGAGCAGTACTTC	CASSPPLGYEQYF	TRBJ2-7	TRBV18	NA	NA
TGTGCCAGCAGCTTATCCGGACAGAATAGCAATCAGCCCCAGCATTTT	CASSLSGQNSNQPQHF	TRBJ1-5	TRBV11-2	NA	NA
TGTGCCGGAAAACAGGGGGCAGGCACTGAAGCTTTCTTT	CAGKQGAGTEAFF	TRBJ1-1	TRBV30	NA	TRBD1
TGTGCCAGCTCACCGACTAGCGGGGCCTCCTACAATGAGCAGTTCTTC	CASSPTSGASYNEQFF	TRBJ2-1	TRBV18	NA	TRBD2
TGTGCCAGCAGTTTTGATGGGGGTCAGCCCCAGCATTTT	CASSFDGGQPQHF	TRBJ1-5	TRBV6-6	NA	NA
TGTGCCAGCAGTCCCGGGACAGAGAACACTGAAGCTTTCTTT	CASSPGTENTEAFF	TRBJ1-1	TRBV6-6	NA	TRBD1
TGTGCCTGGAGTCCCCGAGGGGGTCCCGGGGAGCTGTTTTTT	CAWSPRGGPGELFF	TRBJ2-2	TRBV30	NA	NA
TGTGCCTGGAGTGAGACAGGGGTAAATGGCTACACCTTC	CAWSETGVNGYTF	TRBJ1-2	TRBV30	NA	TRBD1
TGTGCCTGGAGGTTATTGAACACCGGGGAGCTGTTTTTT	CAWRLLNTGELFF	TRBJ2-2	TRBV30	NA	NA
TGTGCCAGCAGCCCAGGGGGACCGCGCACAGATACGCAGTATTTT	CASSPGGPRTDTQYF	TRBJ2-3	TRBV11-3	NA	TRBD1
TGTGCCAGCAGTCCCCCAGGGCGGGAAAAACTGTTTTTT	CASSPPGREKLFF	TRBJ1-4	TRBV28	NA	NA
TGTGCCAGCAGTACAGACAGGCGCCAACTCGAGAAGCATTTT	CASSTDRRQLEKHF	TRBJ1-5	TRBV27	NA	NA
TGTGCCAGCTCTCCTGGTGGGGTACAATATCAGCCCCAGCATTTT	CASSPGGVQYQPQHF	TRBJ1-5	TRBV18	NA	NA
TGCGCCAGCAGACTACAGGGCAGCACAGATACGCAGTATTTT	CASRLQGSTDTQYF	TRBJ2-3	TRBV5-1	NA	NA
TGTGCCAGTGCGACACCCGGGAAGGGCAGTGGCTACACCTTC	CASATPGKGSGYTF	TRBJ1-2	TRBV6-5	few	NA
TGTGCCAGCGGGTACAATGAGCAGTTCTTC	CASGYNEQFF	TRBJ2-1	TRBV2	few	NA
TGTGCCACCAGCTTTCTCCTCGGAAGTAACTATGGCTACACCTTC	CATSFLLGSNYGYTF	TRBJ1-2	TRBV15	few	NA
TGTGCCAGCAGTTTAGTCAGATCCTACGAGCAGTACTTC	CASSLVRSYEQYF	TRBJ2-7	TRBV28	NA	NA